This TCR beta chain was sequenced during a study of Graves' ophthalmopathy and Graves' hyperthyroidism. Overall study findings and caveats: Blood also carried most expanded thyroid clonotypes exceeding 0.001 frequency.

Amplification targeted the TCR beta CDR3 regions, with RNA transcripts as the source material. In the first round, RT-PCR was carried out with HTBI primers, and a multiplex PCR formed the second round. MiXCR, applied by TCRdb to the multiplex PCR reads, yields one record per CDR3 protein. The data show approximately 1.2 million distinct CDR3 sequences, around a third seen once. A word on this clonotype: The antigen is undetermined.

This CDR3 spans 15 amino acids. The germline V gene encodes CDR1 LNHDA and CDR2 SQIVND (reference sequence). Between the trimmed V and J ends, which lost 1 base and 7 bases, there was a span of 16 bases. The origin of this receptor is an adult man with Graves' hyperthyroidism. The chain uses TRBV19 and TRBJ1-1; D not certain. Sequencing input: peripheral blood or thyroid tissue (not recorded which). Here the CDR3 DNA reads TGTGCCAGTAGTATAGTTCCCTCACAGCTCGGTGAAGCTTTCTTT. Residues: CASSIVPSQLGEAFF.